The rows below give T cell receptor beta chains drawn from one sample of a study of T cells in Graves' hyperthyroidism and ophthalmopathy. Each CDR3 protein is one row after TCRdb ran MiXCR on the multiplex PCR reads. In the table there are roughly 380,000 distinct CDR3 sequences, roughly 13% of which are singletons. The sequenced sample consisted of blood. Receptors were obtained from a woman aged 55-69 years with Graves' hyperthyroidism. Both conserved end residues are part of each CDR3. A D gene is named only where the DNA matches it firmly. The size entry is marked missing in some rows and otherwise reads once, few, many or a size class.

cdr3_aa: CASSHTNLLGTQYF
cdr3_nt: TGTGCCAGCAGCCACACAAACTTATTGGGGACCCAGTACTTC
d_call: NA
j_call: TRBJ2-5
v_call: TRBV3-1
clone_size: few

cdr3_aa: CASSPRRASGDGYTF
cdr3_nt: TGTGCCAGCAGCCCTCGGCGTGCCTCGGGAGATGGCTACACCTTC
d_call: NA
j_call: TRBJ1-2
v_call: TRBV9
clone_size: many

cdr3_aa: CASSFGGRVNEQFF
cdr3_nt: TGCGCCAGCAGTTTTGGCGGGCGGGTCAATGAGCAGTTCTTC
d_call: NA
j_call: TRBJ2-1
v_call: TRBV10-1
clone_size: NA

cdr3_aa: CASSLTPGFMGSNQPQHF
cdr3_nt: TGTGCCAGCAGCTTAACCCCGGGGTTTATGGGGAGCAATCAGCCCCAGCATTTT
d_call: NA
j_call: TRBJ1-5
v_call: TRBV7-9
clone_size: many

cdr3_aa: CASSEPGGGTRGETPYNEQFF
cdr3_nt: TGTGCCAGCAGTGAACCGGGAGGGGGGACTAGGGGTGAAACGCCCTACAATGAGCAGTTCTTC
d_call: TRBD2
j_call: TRBJ2-1
v_call: TRBV2
clone_size: many

cdr3_aa: CASSQGTGAYEQYF
cdr3_nt: TGTGCCAGCAGTCAAGGGACAGGGGCCTACGAGCAGTACTTC
d_call: TRBD1
j_call: TRBJ2-7
v_call: TRBV6-1
clone_size: many

cdr3_aa: CASSSRTSGRAMREQYF
cdr3_nt: TGCGCCAGCAGCTCCCGGACTAGCGGGAGGGCTATGAGGGAGCAGTACTTC
d_call: TRBD2
j_call: TRBJ2-7
v_call: TRBV5-1
clone_size: many

cdr3_aa: CASSLRGGQGLYEQYF
cdr3_nt: TGTGCCAGCAGTTTAAGGGGGGGACAGGGGCTCTACGAGCAGTACTTC
d_call: TRBD1
j_call: TRBJ2-7
v_call: TRBV12-3/TRBV12-4
clone_size: many

cdr3_aa: CASSPSLAGGTDTQYF
cdr3_nt: TGTGCCAGCAGCCCCTCGCTTGCGGGAGGGACAGATACGCAGTATTTT
d_call: TRBD2
j_call: TRBJ2-3
v_call: TRBV28
clone_size: many

cdr3_aa: CASSSGQGVHGYTF
cdr3_nt: TGTGCCAGCAGCTCAGGACAGGGGGTCCATGGCTACACCTTC
d_call: TRBD1
j_call: TRBJ1-2
v_call: TRBV5-5
clone_size: NA

cdr3_aa: CATSDLEGDSNEQFF
cdr3_nt: TGTGCCACCAGTGATTTGGAGGGCGATTCCAATGAGCAGTTCTTC
d_call: NA
j_call: TRBJ2-1
v_call: TRBV24-1
clone_size: many

cdr3_aa: CSVERTGSYDQYF
cdr3_nt: TGCAGCGTTGAACGGACAGGGTCCTACGATCAGTACTTC
d_call: TRBD1
j_call: TRBJ2-7
v_call: TRBV29-1
clone_size: many

cdr3_aa: CASSLSVNTEAFF
cdr3_nt: TGTGCCAGCAGCTTATCAGTGAACACTGAAGCTTTCTTT
d_call: NA
j_call: TRBJ1-1
v_call: TRBV7-6
clone_size: many

cdr3_aa: CASSPRVRSTDTQYF
cdr3_nt: TGTGCCAGCAGCCCCCGGGTCAGGAGCACAGATACGCAGTATTTT
d_call: NA
j_call: TRBJ2-3
v_call: TRBV11-2
clone_size: many

cdr3_aa: CASSLGDELRETQYF
cdr3_nt: TGTGCCAGCAGCTTGGGGGACGAGCTGAGGGAGACCCAGTACTTC
d_call: NA
j_call: TRBJ2-5
v_call: TRBV5-4
clone_size: few

cdr3_aa: CSVEDLGTGNTDTQYF
cdr3_nt: TGCAGCGTTGAAGATCTTGGGACAGGGAACACAGATACGCAGTATTTT
d_call: TRBD1
j_call: TRBJ2-3
v_call: TRBV29-1
clone_size: NA

cdr3_aa: CSVEVIKGETQYF
cdr3_nt: TGCAGCGTTGAAGTGATAAAGGGGGAGACCCAGTACTTC
d_call: NA
j_call: TRBJ2-5
v_call: TRBV29-1
clone_size: many

cdr3_aa: CASSYSVGAHTKHF
cdr3_nt: TGTGCCAGCAGTTACTCAGTAGGAGCGCATACCAAGCATTTT
d_call: NA
j_call: TRBJ1-5
v_call: TRBV6-6
clone_size: few

cdr3_aa: CATSDLGTGEIGGYTF
cdr3_nt: TGTGCCACCAGTGATCTGGGGACAGGGGAGATCGGGGGCTACACCTTC
d_call: TRBD1
j_call: TRBJ1-2
v_call: TRBV24-1
clone_size: many

cdr3_aa: CSARTNRAFPYEQYF
cdr3_nt: TGCAGTGCTAGAACCAATCGAGCGTTTCCCTACGAGCAGTACTTC
d_call: NA
j_call: TRBJ2-7
v_call: TRBV20-1
clone_size: many

cdr3_aa: CASSMKASYGYTF
cdr3_nt: TGTGCCAGCAGTATGAAGGCCAGCTATGGCTACACCTTC
d_call: NA
j_call: TRBJ1-2
v_call: TRBV6-1
clone_size: NA

cdr3_aa: CASRGQAHVSSGGNQETQYF
cdr3_nt: TGTGCCAGCAGGGGACAGGCTCACGTTTCTTCCGGGGGGAACCAAGAGACCCAGTACTTC
d_call: NA
j_call: TRBJ2-5
v_call: TRBV12-3/TRBV12-4
clone_size: many

cdr3_aa: CASSWTGADYNEQFF
cdr3_nt: TGCGCCAGCAGCTGGACAGGGGCGGACTACAATGAGCAGTTCTTC
d_call: TRBD1
j_call: TRBJ2-1
v_call: TRBV5-1
clone_size: NA

cdr3_aa: CASGLRLAGITDTQYF
cdr3_nt: TGTGCTAGTGGTTTGCGGCTAGCGGGTATCACAGATACGCAGTATTTT
d_call: TRBD2
j_call: TRBJ2-3
v_call: TRBV12-5
clone_size: many

cdr3_aa: CASSAGQGNTIYF
cdr3_nt: TGTGCCAGCAGTGCGGGACAGGGAAACACCATATATTTT
d_call: TRBD1
j_call: TRBJ1-3
v_call: TRBV12-3/TRBV12-4
clone_size: NA

cdr3_aa: CASSVEASGDTYEQYF
cdr3_nt: TGTGCCAGCAGCGTAGAAGCTAGCGGAGATACCTACGAGCAGTACTTC
d_call: TRBD2
j_call: TRBJ2-7
v_call: TRBV9
clone_size: few